This TCR beta chain derives from a study of regulatory T cells in long-lasting Graves disease. This clonotype has ten or more counts. Its antigen is not identified. This CDR3 is built from 14 residues. Germline CDR1 and CDR2: SNHLY and FYNNEI. Deletions cut 4 bases from V and 9 bases from J, with 16 bases between. The TCR beta library used iRepertoire HTBI primers with Arm-PCR amplification of CDR3. TCRdb independently ran MiXCR on the multiplex PCR reads; one entry per CDR3 protein. The table includes 500,000 or so distinct CDR3 sequences, about 16% detected once. The time point was: newly diagnosed GD, antithyroid drugs for less than 3 months. The TCR library was made from RNA extracted from PBMCs. The study's findings and limits: Favored gene segments in persistent disease were TRBV28, TRBJ1-2 and TRBJ2-5.

In addition, the sample was reused for a study of T cells in Graves' hyperthyroidism and ophthalmopathy. From that second work: The HTBI primer set drove a first-round RT-PCR of the TCR CDR3.

This TCR was sampled from a woman in her forties or fifties with Graves disease. The V and J genes are TRBV2 and TRBJ2-1; D is perhaps TRBD1 (6 bases). Sequencing was performed on peripheral blood mononuclear cells (PBMCs), taken at new diagnosis, from a patient treated with antithyroid drugs. As DNA, the CDR3 is TGTGCCAGCAGTGTCACAGGGTTCGGAGTTGAGCAGTTCTTC. Translating gives CASSVTGFGVEQFF.